These 31 T cell receptor beta chains came from one sample sequenced in a study of cytomegalovirus exposure and HLA in healthy donors. The PCR contained 60 Vbeta and 13 Jbeta primers. Assay: immunoSEQ multiplex PCR; the TCRdb copy retains only in-frame clones and omits some. The profile covers 85,000 to 130,000 clones, with about 70% appearing a single time and 2.8% taken by the ten largest. The specimen was PBMCs. Receptors were obtained from a female donor in good health and CMV-seronegative.

The chain uses TRBV5-1 and TRBJ1-1; D might be TRBD1 (6 bases). Germline CDR1 reads SGHRS; CDR2 reads YFSETQ. CDR3 length: 15 amino acids. Trimming cost V 0 bases and J 1 base, with 10 bases left between them. CDR3 nucleotides: TGCGCCAGCAGCTTGGAGGGACACCCGAACACTGAAGCTTTCTTT. It encodes CASSLEGHPNTEAFF.

The chain links TRBV2 to TRBJ2-1; 9 bases agree with TRBD2. The CDR3 has 19 residues. The V gene end was trimmed by 4 bases and the J gene end by 7 bases; junction bases not matched to a gene: 20. Germline CDR1 SNHLY, CDR2 FYNNEI. CDR3 sequence reads: CASSGRGAGGTSPVNEQFF. The CDR3 nucleotides are TGTGCCAGCAGTGGACGAGGGGCGGGAGGGACTAGCCCGGTGAATGAGCAGTTCTTC.

This clone was recorded only once. CDR3 amino acids: CASRDRDRVSYEQYF. The CDR3 coding sequence is TGTGCCAGCAGGGACCGGGACAGGGTCTCCTACGAGCAGTACTTC. The chain couples TRBV6-1 to TRBJ2-7; 9 positions match TRBD1. Germline lookup yields CDR1 MNHNS and CDR2 SASEGT. Trimming took 6 bases from V and 0 from J; bases not matched to a gene: 6. This CDR3 is 15 amino acids long.

The chain has TRBV5-5 and TRBJ2-7, with a tentative D call TRBD2 (7 bases). The germline CDR1 and CDR2 sequences are SGHKS and YYEKEE (reference sequence). V was shortened by 1 base and J by 3 bases, with 14 bases between the two germline ends. The CDR3 runs 15 residues. For the CDR3, the DNA is TGTGCCAGCAGCTTGAAGGGGGGGGCAGGCTACGAGCAGTACTTC. Amino acid sequence: CASSLKGGAGYEQYF.

This clone was seen a few times. The genes are TRBV27 and TRBJ2-1; TRBD2 is a possible D gene (6 bases). There are 14 residues in the CDR3. V was shortened by 5 bases and J by 4 bases, with 12 bases between the two germline ends. The V gene's germline CDR1 is MNHEY and CDR2 SMNVEV (reference sequence). This chain's CDR3 is CASSVRRGYNEQFF. CDR3 nucleotides: TGTGCCAGCAGTGTCAGGAGGGGTTACAATGAGCAGTTCTTC.

This clone was counted once. The J gene is TRBJ1-2, the V gene TRBV6-5; D unclear. The CDR3 extends over 13 amino acids. Trimming took 2 bases from V and 4 from J, leaving 8 bases between them. Germline loops: CDR1 MNHEY, CDR2 SVGAGI. CDR3 in DNA: TGTGCCAGCAGTTACGCGGCGACCTATGGCTACACCTTC. Protein product: CASSYAATYGYTF.

This rearrangement joins TRBV28 to TRBJ2-1; TRBD2 matches at 12 bases. The CDR3 is 15 amino acids. Germline CDR1 MDHEN, CDR2 SYDVKM. V shed 6 bases, J shed 6 bases, and the junction held 6 bases outside the gene matches. The CDR3 nucleotides are TGTGCCAGCAGCCAGCTAGCGGGAGGGCCCAATGAGCAGTTCTTC. It encodes CASSQLAGGPNEQFF.

This clone was observed a single time. The chain employs TRBV30 and TRBJ2-7, with D perhaps matching TRBD2 (5 bases). The CDR3 has 14 amino acids. V dropped 3 bases and J dropped 1 base, with 13 bases sitting between them. The V gene's germline CDR1 is GTSNPN and CDR2 SVGIG (reference sequence). CDR3: CAWSEPEESYEQYF. CDR3 DNA sequence: TGTGCCTGGAGCGAACCGGAGGAATCCTACGAGCAGTACTTC.

The rearrangement joins TRBV27 to TRBJ2-7; D unclear. The V end was cut by 3 bases, the J end by 3 bases, with 6 bases between. The CDR3 loop spans 12 amino acids. Germline-derived CDR1 and CDR2 are MNHEY and SMNVEV (reference sequence). This CDR3 reads CASSFLGYEQYF. The CDR3 DNA follows: TGTGCCAGCAGTTTCCTCGGCTACGAGCAGTACTTC.

There are many counts of this clone. The rearrangement joins TRBV11-3 to TRBJ2-7; 8 nucleotides align to TRBD2. In germline, CDR1 is SGHNT, CDR2 YENEEA. V gave up 8 bases and J gave up 3 bases; unmatched junction bases: 6. There are 13 residues in the CDR3. The CDR3 nucleotides read TGTGCCAGCGGAGGGCTAGCGGGCTACGAGCAGTACTTC. Protein sequence: CASGGLAGYEQYF.

Details on this clone: The limits of the CDR3 on the DNA are not certain, so only TCRdb's listed CDR3 is given. This chain uses TRBV11-3 with TRBJ1-1; the table's TRBD1 call for D was not verified on the DNA. The V gene's germline CDR1 is SGHNT and CDR2 YENEEA. The CDR3 is 13 amino acids in total, end residues counted. CDR3 residues: CASSPVGQGAPLF.

A few counts support this clone. This sequence joins TRBV14 and TRBJ2-7; weak D call: TRBD1 (5 bases). In germline, CDR1 is SGHDN, CDR2 FVKESK. V lost 1 base and J lost 0, with 7 bases in between. CDR3 size: 14 residues. The DNA for the CDR3 is TGTGCCAGCAGCCAAGGCAGGGACTCCTACGAGCAGTACTTC. This codes for CASSQGRDSYEQYF.

In this sample, this clone turned up once. V is TRBV28 and J is TRBJ1-4; perhaps TRBD1 as D (6 bases). Deletions cut 2 bases from V and 3 bases from J, with 25 bases between. CDR1 MDHEN and CDR2 SYDVKM come from the germline V gene. The CDR3 totals 20 residues. The CDR3 bases are TGTGCCAGCAGTTTAAGGGAGGGGGGGGAATTTACACCGCCTAATGAAAAACTGTTTTTT. The encoded protein is CASSLREGGEFTPPNEKLFF. Complete variable domain (other parts from reference TRBV28 and TRBJ1-4): DVKVTQSSRYLVKRTGEKVFLECVQDMDHENMFWYRQDPGLGLRLIYFSYDVKMKEKGDIPEGYSVSREKKERFSLILESASTNQTSMYLCASSLREGGEFTPPNEKLFFGSGTQLSVL.

This chain uses TRBV4-1 with TRBJ2-7; TRBD2 agrees at 11 bases. This CDR3 contains 17 residues. The J segment lost 2 bases and the V segment lost 3 bases, leaving 9 bases of the junction unmatched. Germline V gene sequence: CDR1 MGHRA, CDR2 YSYEKL. The CDR3 bases are TGCGCCAGCAGCCAGGGCAGGGCTAGCGGGGGGACCTACGAGCAGTACTTC. Translated: CASSQGRASGGTYEQYF.

J is TRBJ1-2 and V is TRBV5-1; D gene unclear. The CDR3 length is 13 residues. V was trimmed by 3 bases and J by 5 bases, leaving 11 bases between them. Per germline, CDR1 SGHRS and CDR2 YFSETQ. CDR3 DNA sequence: TGCGCCAGCAGCTCCGCAGCTAGTTATGGCTACACCTTC. It specifies CASSSAASYGYTF.

The chain is built from TRBV6-1 and TRBJ1-1; the D gene is possibly TRBD1 (5 bases). V dropped 7 bases and J dropped 5 bases, with 17 bases sitting between them. The CDR3 has 14 residues. Germline loops: CDR1 MNHNS, CDR2 SASEGT. As DNA, the CDR3 is TGTGCCAGCATTCTGGACAAGGTGGGGACTGAAGCTTTCTTT. It encodes CASILDKVGTEAFF.

This sequence joins TRBV9 and TRBJ2-5, with D tentatively TRBD1 (7 bases). Trimming removed 1 base from V and 4 bases from J, with 8 bases in between. The CDR3 totals 13 residues. Germline values: CDR1 SGDLS, CDR2 YYNGEE. The CDR3, as DNA: TGTGCCAGCAGCGTACAGGGGGGAGAGACCCAGTACTTC. It codes for CASSVQGGETQYF.

The genes are TRBV7-9 and TRBJ1-1; 7 nucleotides align to TRBD1. With V trimmed by 4 bases and J by 8 bases, 4 bases remained unmatched. The germline CDR1 and CDR2 sequences are SEHNR and FQNEAQ (reference sequence). The CDR3 is made up of 12 amino acids. The CDR3 DNA follows: TGTGCCAGCAGCTCAGGGGGGTCCGAAGCTTTCTTT. Residues: CASSSGGSEAFF.

This chain uses TRBV20-1 with TRBJ2-3; TRBD1 matches at 8 bases. The CDR3 is 11 amino acids. After removal of 5 bases from V and 15 bases from J, the junction contained 10 bases not matched to a gene. The V gene's germline CDR1 is DFQATT and CDR2 SNEGSKA (reference sequence). CDR3 amino acids: CSAFRDRSIYF. The CDR3 DNA sequence: TGCAGTGCTTTCCGGGACAGGTCAATTTATTTT.

The V and J genes are TRBV18 and TRBJ2-7; tentatively, D is TRBD1 (6 bases). This CDR3 contains 15 residues. V shed 6 bases and J shed 1 base, with 16 bases lying between them. CDR1 and CDR2 (germline): KGHSH, LQKENI. CDR3 coding DNA: TGTGCCAGCTCCCCAAGGGGGACGGGATCCTACGAGCAGTACTTC. This codes for CASSPRGTGSYEQYF.

This clone was seen a handful of times. The chain has TRBV28 and TRBJ2-7; the D gene is possibly TRBD1 (6 bases). CDR1 is MDHEN and CDR2 is SYDVKM in the germline V gene. This CDR3 region has 14 residues. V lost 3 bases, J lost 0 bases, and 9 bases lay in between. The CDR3, as DNA: TGTGCCAGCAGTTTCGGACAGAGCTCCTACGAGCAGTACTTC. Translated, it gives CASSFGQSSYEQYF.

The count of this clone is one. The chain employs TRBV10-3 and TRBJ2-3; possibly TRBD1 for D (6 bases). The CDR3 has 16 residues. The germline V gene encodes CDR1 ENHRY and CDR2 SYGVKD. Trimming removed 0 bases from V and 6 bases from J, with 16 bases in between. CDR3 region: CAISESKGPQGDTQYF. The CDR3 region has the DNA TGTGCCATCAGTGAGTCGAAGGGGCCCCAGGGGGATACGCAGTATTTT.

In its sample, this clone was seen once. This chain uses TRBV29-1 with TRBJ2-6, with a possible D match to TRBD2 (6 bases). The V and J ends lost 6 bases and 0 bases respectively, with 18 bases between them. The CDR3 contains 17 residues. Germline CDR1 and CDR2: SQVTM and ANQGSEA. CDR3 nucleotides: TGCAGCGTAGGGCGGGAAAAACCAATCTCTGGGGCCAACGTCCTGACTTTC. It translates to CSVGREKPISGANVLTF.

The rearrangement links TRBV15 to TRBJ2-5, with D maybe TRBD2 (5 bases). With 3 bases removed from V and 2 bases from J, the gap between germline ends came to 10 bases. This CDR3 is built from 14 residues. Germline lookup yields CDR1 LNHNV and CDR2 YYDKDF (reference sequence). DNA of the CDR3: TGTGCCACCAGCAGGGAGGCCAGACAAGAGACCCAGTACTTC. Residues: CATSREARQETQYF. Filled out from reference TRBV15 and TRBJ2-5, the complete variable domain reads DAMVIQNPRYQVTQFGKPVTLSCSQTLNHNVMYWYQQKSSQAPKLLFHYYDKDFNNEADTPDNFQSRRPNTSFCFLDIRSPGLGDTAMYLCATSREARQETQYFGPGTRLLVL.

Regarding this clone: The sample holds other DNA sequences that translate to the same CDR3. The chain has TRBV27 and TRBJ2-7; 11 bases agree with TRBD1. The V and J ends lost 5 bases and 2 bases, in that order; junction bases with no gene match: 2. The germline V gene has CDR1 MNHEY and CDR2 SMNVEV (reference sequence). This CDR3 region has 14 residues. CDR3 DNA: TGTGCCAGCAGTCCGGGACAGGGGGCCTACGAGCAGTACTTC. This sequence encodes CASSPGQGAYEQYF.

The V gene is TRBV5-1, the J gene TRBJ2-5; D might be TRBD1 (5 bases). Trimming took off 4 bases at V and 5 bases at J, with 12 bases between the two ends. The CDR3 is 13 amino acids. Germline-derived CDR1 and CDR2 are SGHRS and YFSETQ. Here the CDR3 DNA reads TGCGCCAGCAGCCCCAGGGTTGGTGAGACCCAGTACTTC. This gives the protein CASSPRVGETQYF. Filled out from reference TRBV5-1 and TRBJ2-5, the complete variable domain reads KAGVTQTPRYLIKTRGQQVTLSCSPISGHRSVSWYQQTPGQGLQFLFEYFSETQRNKGNFPGRFSGRQFSNSRSEMNVSTLELGDSALYLCASSPRVGETQYFGPGTRLLVL.

This chain connects TRBV7-2 to TRBJ2-1; TRBD2 matches at 8 bases. Germline values: CDR1 SGHTA, CDR2 FQGNSA. V lost 1 base to trimming and J lost 6 bases; unmatched junction nucleotides: 5. This CDR3 has 15 residues. The DNA for the CDR3 is TGTGCCAGCAGCTTAGGGACTAGCAGAGGCAATGAGCAGTTCTTC. Translated, it gives CASSLGTSRGNEQFF.

This clone appeared once. V usage is TRBV5-4 and J usage is TRBJ2-7; tentatively, D is TRBD1 (6 bases). The germline V gene encodes CDR1 SGHNT and CDR2 YYREEE (reference sequence). This CDR3 spans 15 amino acids. V shed 0 bases and J shed 4 bases, with 14 bases lying between them. The CDR3 nucleotides read TGTGCCAGCAGCTTGGGGCAGGGGATTGGGTACGAGCAGTACTTC. The encoded protein is CASSLGQGIGYEQYF.

This clone has just one count. This chain connects TRBV11-3 to TRBJ1-1; D not certain. Germline assignment: CDR1 SGHNT and CDR2 YENEEA. The CDR3 is 14 residues long. The ends were cut back, 3 bases at V and 0 bases at J, with 8 bases in the middle. CDR3 amino acids: CASSFRGMNTEAFF. The CDR3 region has the DNA TGTGCCAGCAGCTTTCGGGGAATGAACACTGAAGCTTTCTTT.

The V and J genes are TRBV2 and TRBJ2-6; D is unresolved. This CDR3 is built from 15 residues. CDR1 is SNHLY and CDR2 is FYNNEI in the germline V gene. V was cut by 1 base and J by 2 bases, with 6 bases left in between. CDR3: CASSEGAPGANVLTF. The CDR3 DNA reads TGTGCCAGCAGTGAAGGAGCGCCTGGGGCCAACGTCCTGACTTTC. The variable domain in full, completed from reference TRBV2 and TRBJ2-6, reads EPEVTQTPSHQVTQMGQEVILRCVPISNHLYFYWYRQILGQKVEFLVSFYNNEISEKSEIFDDQFSVERPDGSNFTLKIRSTKLEDSAMYFCASSEGAPGANVLTFGAGSRLTVL.

This clone was counted between two and nine times. CDR3 protein: CASSPGTSGPVGQFF. CDR3 DNA sequence: TGTGCCAGCAGTCCAGGGACTAGCGGGCCGGTCGGGCAGTTCTTC. V is TRBV7-2 and J is TRBJ2-1; TRBD2 matches 12 bases. The CDR3 extends over 15 amino acids. V lost 6 bases to trimming and J lost 12 bases; unmatched junction nucleotides: 12. Per the germline V gene, CDR1 is SGHTA and CDR2 is FQGNSA. Based on the CDR3 plus reference TRBV7-2 and TRBJ2-1, the full variable domain is GAGVSQSPSNKVTEKGKDVELRCDPISGHTALYWYRQSLGQGLEFLIYFQGNSAPDKSGLPSDRFSAERTGGSVSTLTIQRTQQEDSAVYLCASSPGTSGPVGQFFGPGTRLTVL.